This T cell receptor (beta chain) was identified during a study of T cells in Graves' hyperthyroidism and ophthalmopathy. Overall study findings and caveats: Appearing also in blood were most of the thyroid clonotypes expanded above 0.001.

Uncontrolled infection, other autoimmune disease, pregnancy or lactation excluded patients. Each diagnosis was grounded in clinical symptoms, serum thyroxine and TRAb, thyroid ultrasound, and orbital computed tomography. TCR beta CDR3 region amplification was performed from RNA transcripts. When the TCR CDR3 underwent first-round RT-PCR, the HTBI primer set was used. Via MiXCR, TCRdb re-called the multiplex PCR reads, giving one row per CDR3 protein. The table includes approximately 510,000 distinct CDR3 sequences, 35% to 50% detected once. Germline CDR1 is SQVTM and CDR2 is ANQGSEA. Trimming stripped 5 bases from V and 2 bases from J, with 12 bases between. CDR3 size: 13 residues. This clonotype was seen a few times. Antigen unknown.

The TCR comes from an adult woman with Graves' disease, either hyperthyroidism or ophthalmopathy (not recorded which). The gene calls are TRBV29-1 and TRBJ1-1, with D unresolved. The sample consisted of peripheral blood or thyroid tissue (not recorded which). DNA for the CDR3: TGCAGCGTTTCTTCGGCCTCTAACACTGAAGCTTTCTTT. Protein sequence: CSVSSASNTEAFF.